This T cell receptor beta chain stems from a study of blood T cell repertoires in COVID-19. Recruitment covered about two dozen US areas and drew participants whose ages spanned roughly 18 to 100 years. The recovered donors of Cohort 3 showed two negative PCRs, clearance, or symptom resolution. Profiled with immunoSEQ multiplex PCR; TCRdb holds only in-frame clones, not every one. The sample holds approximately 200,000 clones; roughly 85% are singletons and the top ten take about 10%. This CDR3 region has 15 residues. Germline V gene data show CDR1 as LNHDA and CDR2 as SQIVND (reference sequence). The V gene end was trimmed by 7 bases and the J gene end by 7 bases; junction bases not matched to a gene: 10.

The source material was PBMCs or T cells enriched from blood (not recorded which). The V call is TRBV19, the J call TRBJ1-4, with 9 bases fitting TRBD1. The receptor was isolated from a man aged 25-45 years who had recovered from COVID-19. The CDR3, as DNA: TGTGCCAGTACCGAACCGGGACAGGGACTTGAAAAACTGTTTTTT. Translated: CASTEPGQGLEKLFF.